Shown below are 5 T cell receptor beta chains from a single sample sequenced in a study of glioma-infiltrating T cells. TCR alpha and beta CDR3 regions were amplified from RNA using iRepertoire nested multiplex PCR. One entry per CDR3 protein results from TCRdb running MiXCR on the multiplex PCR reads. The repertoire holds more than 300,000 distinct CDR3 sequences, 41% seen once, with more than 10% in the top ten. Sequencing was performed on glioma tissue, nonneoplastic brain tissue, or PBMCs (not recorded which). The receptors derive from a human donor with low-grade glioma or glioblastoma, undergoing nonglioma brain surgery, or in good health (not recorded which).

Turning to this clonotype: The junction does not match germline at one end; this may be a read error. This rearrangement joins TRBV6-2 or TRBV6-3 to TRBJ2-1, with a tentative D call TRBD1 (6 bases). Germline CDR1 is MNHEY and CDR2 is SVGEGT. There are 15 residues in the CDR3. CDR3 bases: TGTGCCAGCAGTTACCAGGGGAGCTCCTACAATGAGCAGTCCTTC. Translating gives CASSYQGSSYNEQSF.

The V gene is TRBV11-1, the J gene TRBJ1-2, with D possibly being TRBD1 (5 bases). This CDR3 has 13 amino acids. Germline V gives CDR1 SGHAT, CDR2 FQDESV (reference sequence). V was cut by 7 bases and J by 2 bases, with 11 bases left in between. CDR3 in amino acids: CASNPDRNYGYTF. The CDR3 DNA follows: TGTGCCAGCAACCCCGACAGAAACTATGGCTACACCTTC.

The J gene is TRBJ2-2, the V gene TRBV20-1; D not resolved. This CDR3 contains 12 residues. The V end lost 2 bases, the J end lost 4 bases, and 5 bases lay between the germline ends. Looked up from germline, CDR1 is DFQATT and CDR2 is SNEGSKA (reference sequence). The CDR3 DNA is TGCAGTGCTAGATTGAGCACCGGGGAGCTGTTTTTT. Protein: CSARLSTGELFF.

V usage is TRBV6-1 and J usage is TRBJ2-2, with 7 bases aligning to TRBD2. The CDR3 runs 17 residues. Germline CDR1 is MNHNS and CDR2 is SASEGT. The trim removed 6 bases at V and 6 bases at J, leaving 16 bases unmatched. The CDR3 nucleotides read TGTGCCAGCAGCCACCTAATAGGCGGGAGCGGCGCCGGGGAGCTGTTTTTT. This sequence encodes CASSHLIGGSGAGELFF.

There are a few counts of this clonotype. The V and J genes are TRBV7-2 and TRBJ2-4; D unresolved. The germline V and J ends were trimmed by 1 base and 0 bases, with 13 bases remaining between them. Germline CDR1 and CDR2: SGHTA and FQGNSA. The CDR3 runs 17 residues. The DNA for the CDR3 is TGTGCCAGCAGCTTAGAACCGTTAACCCTAGCCAAAAACATTCAGTACTTC. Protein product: CASSLEPLTLAKNIQYF.